Listed below are T cell receptor beta chains from one sample, sequenced in a study of T cells in Graves' hyperthyroidism and ophthalmopathy. TCRdb reprocessed the multiplex PCR reads via MiXCR and lists one record per CDR3 protein. The sample yields 540,000 or so distinct CDR3 sequences, just over 45% seen once. Sequencing input: peripheral blood or thyroid tissue (not recorded which). These receptors came from an adult woman with Graves' disease, either hyperthyroidism or ophthalmopathy (not recorded which). Each CDR3 is given with its conserved first and last residue. The D gene is left open where the match is weak. Clone size, where shown, is once, few, many, or a class for clones that have expanded.

>.|TRBJ2-3|.|TRBV10-3
TGTGCCATCAGTGAGCGAAGGGCCCTGGGGACAGATACGCAGTATTTT
CAISERRALGTDTQYF
>.|TRBJ1-2|few|TRBV7-9
TGTGCCAGCAGCTTAGTACCCGGCTACGACTACACCTTC
CASSLVPGYDYTF
>.|TRBJ1-1|few|TRBV3-1
TGTGCCAGCAGCCAAGCGGCGGGAGACACTGAAGCTTTCTTT
CASSQAAGDTEAFF
>TRBD1|TRBJ1-1|.|TRBV29-1
TGCAGCGAGACCCCGACAGGGAGGACTGAAGCTTTCTTT
CSETPTGRTEAFF
>.|TRBJ1-5|many|TRBV6-6
TGTGCCAGCAGTTCCCACGTCGGGCCCTACAATCAGCCCCAGCATTTT
CASSSHVGPYNQPQHF
>.|TRBJ2-5|.|TRBV2
TGTGCCAGCAGTCCGGGACAGTCTTATAATTCGACTAGGGGGACCCAGTACTTC
CASSPGQSYNSTRGTQYF
>TRBD1|TRBJ2-7|.|TRBV15
TGTGCCACCAGCAGCCCGGGACAGGGGGCCGAGCAGTACTTC
CATSSPGQGAEQYF
>.|TRBJ2-3|few|TRBV7-9
TGTGCCAGCAGCCCCGAGTTTGAAACGCAGTATTTT
CASSPEFETQYF
>TRBD1|TRBJ1-4|.|TRBV4-2
TGTGCCAGCAGCCAAGATCTTTTACGGGGCAGGGGGAATGAAAAACTGTTTTTT
CASSQDLLRGRGNEKLFF
>TRBD1|TRBJ1-1|.|TRBV10-3
TGTGCCATCAGTGAGTCGACAGGGAGGGCTGAAGCTTTCTTT
CAISESTGRAEAFF
>.|TRBJ2-3|once|TRBV7-2
TGTGCCAGCAGCTTAGCGGGTCGAGATACGCAGTATTTT
CASSLAGRDTQYF
>.|TRBJ1-1|.|TRBV2
TGTGCCAGCAATTCGCAGGCTTTCTTT
CASNSQAFF
>.|TRBJ2-7|.|TRBV7-6
TGTGCCAGCAGCTTTTTAGCCCGACAGTACTTC
CASSFLARQYF
>.|TRBJ1-2|many|TRBV19
TGTGCCAGTGGCCCCCACACTAACTATGGCTACACCTTC
CASGPHTNYGYTF
>.|TRBJ1-5|.|TRBV29-1
TGCAGCGTTGGACAGGAGGATCAGCCCCAGCATTTT
CSVGQEDQPQHF
>TRBD1|TRBJ2-2|many|TRBV19
TGTGCCAGTACCCGGACAGGGACATGGTACACCGGGGAGCTGTTTTTT
CASTRTGTWYTGELFF
>.|TRBJ2-7|.|TRBV11-2
TGTGCCAGCAGCTTAGGGCCTGGGGTGACCTACGAGCAGTACTTC
CASSLGPGVTYEQYF
>TRBD1|TRBJ1-1|.|TRBV14
TGTGCCAGCAGTCACCTTCTAGGACAGGGACCTGAAGCTTTCTTT
CASSHLLGQGPEAFF
>.|TRBJ2-5|.|TRBV5-6
TGTGCCAGCAGCATTGTAGGGGGGACGAAAGAGACCCGGTACTTT
CASSIVGGTKETRYF
>TRBD1|TRBJ2-7|.|TRBV29-1
TGCAGCGTTGCGGGACAGGGGGTAAGGCTCTCCTACGAGCAGTACTTC
CSVAGQGVRLSYEQYF
>.|TRBJ1-2|many|TRBV19
TGTGCCATCCGTGGACAAGGCCATGGCTACACCTTC
CAIRGQGHGYTF
>.|TRBJ2-6|many|TRBV5-5
TGTGCCAGCAGCTTGTTAGGGGCTGGTGGGGCCAACGTCCTGACTTTC
CASSLLGAGGANVLTF
>.|TRBJ1-2|.|TRBV5-2
TGTGCCAGCAACGGGGGAAGAGAAACTGGCTACACCTTC
CASNGGRETGYTF
>.|TRBJ1-2|.|TRBV29-1
TGCAGCGTTGGGGGTCATCGTGGTGGCTACACCTTC
CSVGGHRGGYTF
>.|TRBJ2-7|.|TRBV5-4
TGTGCCAGCAGATATCTTCCGGGCGACGCCTACGAGCAGTACTTC
CASRYLPGDAYEQYF
>.|TRBJ2-5|.|TRBV6-1
TGTGCCAGCAGTCCTAGTGACAGGATGCAAGAGACCCAGTACTTC
CASSPSDRMQETQYF
>.|TRBJ1-2|.|TRBV10-3
TGTGCCATCAGCGACCTATCCAACTATGGCTACACCTTC
CAISDLSNYGYTF
>.|TRBJ1-4|.|TRBV2
TGTGCCAGCAGTGAGGAGGGATCAGGCGAAAAACTGTTTTTT
CASSEEGSGEKLFF
>TRBD2|TRBJ2-7|.|TRBV7-8
TGTGCCAGCGAACCGCGGCGGGGGACCTACGAGCAGTACTTC
CASEPRRGTYEQYF
>.|TRBJ2-6|.|TRBV2
TGTGCCACCCCGGCTGCAGCAGGGGCCAACGTCCTGACTTTC
CATPAAAGANVLTF
>TRBD2|TRBJ2-3|.|TRBV15
TGTGCCACCTACGGGACTAGCGACACAGATACGCAGTATTTT
CATYGTSDTDTQYF
>.|TRBJ1-2|.|TRBV10-3
TGTGCCACCACCCCCTTCGACAGAGACTATGGCTACACCTTC
CATTPFDRDYGYTF
>TRBD1|TRBJ1-6|few|TRBV9
TGTGCCAGCAATAGGGACGGGACAGCCAATTCACCCCTCCACTTT
CASNRDGTANSPLHF
>.|TRBJ2-7|.|TRBV10-3
TGTGCCATCAGTAACACGGGCATGGGGCCCCACGAGCAGTACTTC
CAISNTGMGPHEQYF
>.|TRBJ2-5|many|TRBV2
TGTGCCAGCAGAACAGAGATCCCGTACTTC
CASRTEIPYF
>.|TRBJ2-7|.|TRBV24-1
TGTGCCACCAGTGATTCGTATCGGGACGAGCAGTACTTC
CATSDSYRDEQYF
>TRBD1|TRBJ1-5|few|TRBV12-3/TRBV12-4
TGTGCCAGCAGTTCCGACAGGGGCCCAGAGACCCAGCATTTT
CASSSDRGPETQHF
>.|TRBJ1-5|.|TRBV6-2/TRBV6-3
TGTGCCAGCAGAGACAGAATGAGTCAGCCCCAGCATTTT
CASRDRMSQPQHF
>TRBD2|TRBJ2-5|few|TRBV5-1
TGCGCCAGCAGCTTGGCCTACGGGACTAGCGAATACCAAGAGACCCAGTACTTC
CASSLAYGTSEYQETQYF
>.|TRBJ1-2|.|TRBV10-3
TGTGCCATCAGTGAGTTGATAGGCCACTATGGCTACACCTTC
CAISELIGHYGYTF